This T cell receptor beta chain stems from a study of cytomegalovirus exposure and HLA in healthy donors. Amplification used 60 Vbeta primers and 13 Jbeta primers. Some clones are missing from TCRdb's copy, which holds only in-frame ones; the method was immunoSEQ multiplex PCR. The sample lists roughly 49,000 clones; about three quarters were seen once. A remark on this clone: The antigen is not known.

The CDR3 totals 14 residues. After removal of 0 bases from V and 7 bases from J, the junction contained 4 bases not matched to a gene. Germline CDR1 reads SGHKS; CDR2 reads YYEKEE (reference sequence). Study-level findings and limits: Later genetic work tied a missense DCLRE1C variant to beta-chain V and J trimming.

Sequenced input: PBMCs. This TCR came from a woman between 35 and 50 years old in good health and CMV-seropositive. This chain uses TRBV5-5 with TRBJ1-5, with 7 bases matching TRBD1. The CDR3 reads CASSLVSGGQPQHF. For the CDR3, the DNA is TGTGCCAGCAGCTTGGTTTCAGGGGGGCAGCCCCAGCATTTT.